The T cell receptor (beta chain) under discussion was sequenced for a study of blood T cell repertoires in COVID-19. Assay: immunoSEQ multiplex PCR; the TCRdb copy retains only in-frame clones and omits some. This sample has 70,000 to 100,000 clones, with roughly 80% found just once. With V trimmed by 3 bases and J by 2 bases, 2 bases remained unmatched. The germline V gene has CDR1 SGDLS and CDR2 YYNGEE. The CDR3 is 15 amino acids. The chain employs TRBV9 and TRBJ2-6, with 7 nucleotides matching TRBD2. The sequenced sample was peripheral blood. The clonotype comes from a woman older than 75 with acute or convalescent COVID-19. CDR3 protein: CASSEAGAGANVLTF. The CDR3 DNA follows: TGTGCCAGCAGCGAGGCGGGGGCTGGGGCCAACGTCCTGACTTTC.